This entry lists 10 T cell receptor beta chains sequenced from one sample in a study of beta chain features in type 1 diabetes. General study findings and limits: Within each of all four CD4+ subsets, Type 1 diabetes patients had TCRB CDR3s that were moderately but significantly shorter.

Their target antigens are unknown. Expressed TCRB transcripts were sequenced because the isolated RNA had all been reverse transcribed beforehand. Method: immunoSEQ multiplex PCR; TCRdb's copy keeps in-frame clones and lacks some. Of fewer than 350,000 clones detected, about 15% appear once; the ten largest clones hold around 0.015%. The sequencing sample was made of naive CD4+ T cells from blood. The receptor source for this set is a man aged 18 to 35 with type 1 diabetes.

This clone was seen a handful of times. This rearrangement joins TRBV9 to TRBJ1-1; 7 bases are shared with TRBD1. With 4 bases clipped from V and 0 bases from J, the junction kept 12 bases outside the gene matches. There are 17 residues in the CDR3. Looked up from germline, CDR1 is SGDLS and CDR2 is YYNGEE. DNA for the CDR3: TGTGCCAGCAGCAAACTAAGGACAGGAGTTATGAACACTGAAGCTTTCTTT. This gives the protein CASSKLRTGVMNTEAFF. The entire variable domain, with the rest obtained from reference TRBV9 and TRBJ1-1, is as follows: DSGVTQTPKHLITATGQRVTLRCSPRSGDLSVYWYQQSLDQGLQFLIQYYNGEERAKGNILERFSAQQFPDLHSELNLSSLELGDSALYFCASSKLRTGVMNTEAFFGQGTRLTVV.

The chain links TRBV4-3 to TRBJ2-7; perhaps TRBD1 as D (6 bases). CDR1 is LGHNA and CDR2 is YSLEER in the germline V gene. The CDR3 length is 13 residues. V lost 9 bases and J lost 2, with 14 bases in between. CDR3 nucleotide sequence: TGCGCCAGTAGGACAGAGTGGGCCTACGAGCAGTACTTC. Translating gives CASRTEWAYEQYF.

The table lists this clone with a few counts. The J gene is TRBJ2-4, the V gene TRBV19; possibly TRBD1 for D (5 bases). V lost 4 bases and J lost 5, with 12 bases in between. The CDR3 sequence is 14 residues long. The germline gives CDR1 LNHDA, CDR2 SQIVND (reference sequence). CDR3: CASSRSVTENIQYF. For the CDR3, the DNA is TGTGCCAGTAGTAGGTCGGTGACAGAAAACATTCAGTACTTC. The full variable domain, its missing parts supplied by reference TRBV19 and TRBJ2-4, is DGGITQSPKYLFRKEGQNVTLSCEQNLNHDAMYWYRQDPGQGLRLIYYSQIVNDFQKGDIAEGYSVSREKKESFPLTVTSAQKNPTAFYLCASSRSVTENIQYFGAGTRLSVL.

Points on this clone: Other DNA sequences in the same sample also yield this CDR3. This rearrangement joins TRBV19 to TRBJ1-5, with D tentatively TRBD1 (5 bases). The CDR3 consists of 14 residues. V lost 5 bases, J lost 2 bases, and 10 bases lay in between. The germline V gene has CDR1 LNHDA and CDR2 SQIVND (reference sequence). Written as DNA, the CDR3 is TGTGCCAGTAGTTCAGGAGGGGGCAATCAGCCCCAGCATTTT. It specifies CASSSGGGNQPQHF.

The rearrangement links TRBV10-3 to TRBJ1-2; D possibly corresponds to TRBD1 (6 bases). The V gene lost 6 bases and the J gene lost 8 bases, with 13 bases spanning the gap. Germline CDR1 ENHRY, CDR2 SYGVKD. CDR3 length: 12 amino acids. The CDR3 spells CAISPGVRGYTF. The CDR3 region has the DNA TGTGCCATCAGCCCAGGGGTACGGGGCTACACCTTC.

CDR3: CASSPDSPEAFF. CDR3 nucleotide sequence: TGCGCCAGCAGCCCGGACAGCCCTGAAGCTTTCTTT. The rearrangement uses TRBV5-1 and TRBJ1-1, with D possibly matching TRBD1 (6 bases). Germline loops: CDR1 SGHRS, CDR2 YFSETQ. Trimming removed 4 bases from V and 6 bases from J, with 10 bases in between. The CDR3 is 12 amino acids.

This clone was detected a few times. The chain couples TRBV10-3 to TRBJ2-1, with unresolved D. The CDR3 loop spans 13 amino acids. Trimming left V 4 bases short and J 5 bases short, with 9 bases between. Looked up from germline, CDR1 is ENHRY and CDR2 is SYGVKD. The CDR3 DNA follows: TGTGCCATCAGTGTGAGAGAGAACAATGAGCAGTTCTTC. Translation: CAISVRENNEQFF.

The chain has TRBV5-1 and TRBJ2-3, with D unresolved. The CDR3 has 14 residues. The germline V and J ends were trimmed by 4 bases and 0 bases, with 9 bases remaining between them. Germline V gene sequence: CDR1 SGHRS, CDR2 YFSETQ. The CDR3 protein is CASSRSPSTDTQYF. In DNA, the CDR3 is TGCGCCAGCAGCCGTAGCCCTAGCACAGATACGCAGTATTTT.

This chain links TRBV7-2 with TRBJ2-1; the D gene is possibly TRBD2 (6 bases). The V and J ends lost 5 bases and 7 bases respectively, with 18 bases between them. The germline gives CDR1 SGHTA, CDR2 FQGNSA. There are 15 residues in the CDR3. CDR3 in amino acids: CASSLGLTTGNEQFF. CDR3 DNA sequence: TGTGCCAGCAGCCTGGGACTCACCACTGGGAATGAGCAGTTCTTC.

This clone has a handful of counts. The chain has TRBV2 and TRBJ1-2; no firm D call. V gave up 5 bases and J gave up 0 bases, with 10 bases separating them. The CDR3 is 14 residues long. Germline loops: CDR1 SNHLY, CDR2 FYNNEI. The CDR3 DNA reads as TGTGCCAGCAGTCCCGAGGCAACTAACTATGGCTACACCTTC. Translating gives CASSPEATNYGYTF. Supplemented by reference TRBV2 and TRBJ1-2, the full variable domain reads EPEVTQTPSHQVTQMGQEVILRCVPISNHLYFYWYRQILGQKVEFLVSFYNNEISEKSEIFDDQFSVERPDGSNFTLKIRSTKLEDSAMYFCASSPEATNYGYTFGSGTRLTVV.